The 14 T cell receptor beta chains presented below share a single source sample, sequenced in a study of blood T cell repertoires in COVID-19. Profiling relied on immunoSEQ multiplex PCR, and the TCRdb table lists in-frame clones only, not all of them. The sample consists of some 150,000 clones, less than 90% of them appearing once. The sample consisted of peripheral blood. Every receptor here comes from a woman in her fifties or sixties with COVID-19, enrolled during active disease.

This clone was seen once. This sequence joins TRBV5-1 and TRBJ1-2, with TRBD1 identical over 8 bases. CDR3 size: 17 residues. CDR1 SGHRS and CDR2 YFSETQ come from the germline V gene. After removal of 5 bases from V and 4 bases from J, the junction contained 16 bases not matched to a gene. The CDR3 region is CASSHVPGTGSPYGYTF. CDR3 bases: TGCGCCAGCAGTCACGTTCCCGGGACAGGAAGCCCCTATGGCTACACCTTC.

CDR3 in DNA: TGTGCCAGCTCAGGGGGGGCCGATGAAAAACTGTTTTTT. Translation: CASSGGADEKLFF. The chain employs TRBV18 and TRBJ1-4; perhaps TRBD1 as D (6 bases). This CDR3 region has 13 residues. Germline values: CDR1 KGHSH, CDR2 LQKENI. V was cut by 5 bases and J by 6 bases, with 10 bases left in between.

This clone has just a few counts. The CDR3 DNA is TGTGCCAGCAGTTTATCGACAGGGATGGGTTATGGCTACACCTTC. Translating gives CASSLSTGMGYGYTF. The rearrangement joins TRBV28 to TRBJ1-2, with 7 bases fitting TRBD1. Germline CDR1 MDHEN, CDR2 SYDVKM. With V trimmed by 1 base and J by 5 bases, 7 bases remained unmatched. CDR3 length equals 15 residues.

CDR3 protein: CASSRTGRTEAFF. The CDR3 nucleotides read TGTGCCAGCAGCCGGACAGGGCGCACTGAAGCTTTCTTT. The rearrangement joins TRBV6-5 to TRBJ1-1; TRBD1 matches 8 bases. CDR3 length: 13 residues. Trimming took 6 bases from V and 4 from J; bases not matched to a gene: 4. Germline lookup yields CDR1 MNHEY and CDR2 SVGAGI.

The rearrangement joins TRBV19 to TRBJ2-7; TRBD1 matches at 8 bases. The CDR3 has 15 residues. J lost 0 bases, V lost 5 bases, and 6 bases had no gene match. The germline V gene encodes CDR1 LNHDA and CDR2 SQIVND (reference sequence). The CDR3 is CASSGRDRSSYEQYF. In DNA, the CDR3 is TGTGCCAGTAGTGGCCGGGACAGGAGCTCCTACGAGCAGTACTTC. Supplemented by reference TRBV19 and TRBJ2-7, the full variable domain reads DGGITQSPKYLFRKEGQNVTLSCEQNLNHDAMYWYRQDPGQGLRLIYYSQIVNDFQKGDIAEGYSVSREKKESFPLTVTSAQKNPTAFYLCASSGRDRSSYEQYFGPGTRLTVT.

The V call is TRBV4-2, the J call TRBJ1-1, with 10 bases lining up with TRBD1. J was trimmed by 6 bases and V by 4 bases; bases with no gene match: 8. CDR1 is LGHNA and CDR2 is YNFKEQ in the germline V gene. This CDR3 is built from 15 residues. CDR3 region: CASSPDRGRASEAFF. The DNA of the CDR3 is TGTGCCAGCAGCCCCGACAGGGGGCGGGCGTCTGAAGCTTTCTTT.

This chain joins TRBV7-2 and TRBJ2-7; D is perhaps TRBD1 (5 bases). The CDR3 sequence is 14 residues long. Germline assignment: CDR1 SGHTA and CDR2 FQGNSA. V was pared by 7 bases and J by 4 bases, with 17 bases between. The CDR3 spells CASNTRGRAYEQYF. CDR3 nucleotides: TGTGCCAGCAACACCCGCGGCAGGGCTTACGAGCAGTACTTC.

The chain is built from TRBV24-1 and TRBJ2-1; 7 bases match TRBD2. This CDR3 region has 13 residues. Germline V gives CDR1 KGHDR, CDR2 SFDVKD. The V segment lost 2 bases and the J segment 8 bases; nucleotides outside the gene matches: 2. The CDR3 sequence: CATSDWGGDEQFF. The CDR3 region has the DNA TGTGCCACCAGTGATTGGGGGGGAGATGAGCAGTTCTTC.

V and J are TRBV7-2 and TRBJ2-1; 14 nucleotides align to TRBD2. The CDR3 is made up of 17 amino acids. V dropped 5 bases and J dropped 7; count of bases not matched to a gene: 10. Germline V gives CDR1 SGHTA, CDR2 FQGNSA. CDR3: CASSPTRLAGGINEQFF. The CDR3 DNA sequence: TGTGCCAGCAGCCCTACTAGACTAGCGGGAGGGATTAATGAGCAGTTCTTC.

The gene calls are TRBV14 and TRBJ2-5, with D possibly being TRBD1 (5 bases). This CDR3 spans 13 amino acids. The germline CDR1 and CDR2 sequences are SGHDN and FVKESK. Trimming left V 2 bases short and J 7 bases short, with 11 bases between. CDR3 residues: CASSQYRSGTQYF. CDR3 sequence (DNA): TGTGCCAGCAGCCAATACAGGTCAGGGACCCAGTACTTC.

This chain joins TRBV7-2 and TRBJ2-7; 7 nucleotides match TRBD2. V gave up 1 base and J gave up 5 bases; unmatched junction bases: 8. CDR1 and CDR2 from the germline V gene are SGHTA and FQGNSA. This CDR3 has 15 residues. The CDR3 bases are TGTGCCAGCAGCTTAGTTACAAGTCTAGCGGACGAGCAGTACTTC. It is translated as CASSLVTSLADEQYF.

The rearrangement uses TRBV9 and TRBJ2-7; 7 nucleotides match TRBD2. CDR3 length equals 14 residues. With V trimmed by 4 bases and J by 5 bases, 9 bases remained unmatched. Germline loops: CDR1 SGDLS, CDR2 YYNGEE. The CDR3: CASSPGERDNEQYF. CDR3 nucleotide sequence: TGTGCCAGCAGCCCCGGGGAGCGGGATAACGAGCAGTACTTC.

CDR3 DNA: TGTGCCAGCAGCCTGGGGGCAGGGACCTTGGAGACCCAGTACTTC. Translation gives CASSLGAGTLETQYF. This sequence joins TRBV7-9 and TRBJ2-5, with a possible D match to TRBD1 (6 bases). The CDR3 has 15 residues. From germline, CDR1 is SEHNR and CDR2 FQNEAQ (reference sequence). Trimming left V 5 bases short and J 5 bases short, with 18 bases between.

The chain is built from TRBV5-4 and TRBJ2-7; a weak D match, TRBD1 (5 bases). Trimming stripped 4 bases from V and 4 bases from J, with 18 bases between. Germline loops: CDR1 SGHNT, CDR2 YYREEE (reference sequence). The CDR3 is 15 amino acids. The CDR3 DNA reads as TGTGCCAGCAGCCGTTTCCAAGGGGCCAAATACGAGCAGTACTTC. The encoded protein is CASSRFQGAKYEQYF.